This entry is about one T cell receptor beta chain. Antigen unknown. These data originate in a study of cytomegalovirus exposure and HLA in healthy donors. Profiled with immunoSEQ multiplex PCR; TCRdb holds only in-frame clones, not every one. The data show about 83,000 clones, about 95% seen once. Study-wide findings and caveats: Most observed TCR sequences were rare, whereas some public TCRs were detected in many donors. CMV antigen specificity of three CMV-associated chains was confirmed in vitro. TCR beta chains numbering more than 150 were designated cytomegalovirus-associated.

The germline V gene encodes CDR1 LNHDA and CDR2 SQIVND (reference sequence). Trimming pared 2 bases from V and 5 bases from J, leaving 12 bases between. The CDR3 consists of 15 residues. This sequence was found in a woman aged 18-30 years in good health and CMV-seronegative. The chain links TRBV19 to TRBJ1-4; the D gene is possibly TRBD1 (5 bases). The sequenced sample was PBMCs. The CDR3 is CASSIKGLSNEKLFF. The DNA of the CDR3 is TGTGCCAGTAGTATAAAGGGGTTATCGAATGAAAAACTGTTTTTT.